The 12 T cell receptor beta chains reported below all come from one sample, sequenced in a study of blood T cells in healthy people across ages (dated by TCRdb to between 2015 and 2017). Library preparation employed 5' RACE. The reads were generated on an Illumina HiSeq 2500. A second roughly 6 to 11 cycle PCR used a sample-barcoded 5' primer and a J-beta primer mix. In TCRdb, the public reads were trimmed at Q25 with fastp and aligned with MiXCR, with productive beta chains retained. Rows merge per CDR3 protein into single entries with the most common DNA and genes. For this sample there are roughly 800,000 distinct CDR3 sequences; roughly 34% appear just once. Clones ranked in the top ten supply 13% of the sample. Material: blood. These receptors all come from a man younger than 35 in good health.

This clonotype was seen repeatedly, ten times or more. The DNA of the CDR3 is TGCGCCAGCAGTCCTGAGGGGAGGGAGACCCAGTACTTC. It is translated as CASSPEGRETQYF. This chain connects TRBV4-3 to TRBJ2-5; a possible D gene is TRBD2 (6 bases). CDR1 LGHNA and CDR2 YSLEER come from the germline V gene. Trimming cost V 6 bases and J 5 bases, with 13 bases left between them. There are 13 residues in the CDR3.

This rearrangement joins TRBV5-1 to TRBJ2-1, with D maybe TRBD1 (7 bases). The CDR3 runs 14 residues. Germline-derived CDR1 and CDR2 are SGHRS and YFSETQ. V shed 4 bases and J shed 4 bases, with 12 bases lying between them. CDR3 protein: CASSGGTAYNEQFF. CDR3 coding DNA: TGCGCCAGCAGCGGAGGGACAGCTTACAATGAGCAGTTCTTC.

About this clonotype: A read error is possible here, since a much larger clone lies one base away. V is TRBV29-1 and J is TRBJ2-1, with D possibly matching TRBD1 (6 bases). The V end lost 3 bases, the J end lost 3 bases, and 18 bases lay between the germline ends. This CDR3 is built from 16 residues. The germline V gene encodes CDR1 SQVTM and CDR2 ANQGSEA. The CDR3 spells CSVDRTDLSCYNEQFF. DNA of the CDR3: TGCAGCGTTGATCGGACAGACCTAAGCTGCTACAATGAGCAGTTCTTC.

The V and J genes are TRBV12-3 or TRBV12-4 and TRBJ1-2; 8 bases line up with TRBD1. J lost 6 bases, V lost 6 bases, and 12 bases had no gene match. The CDR3 loop spans 15 amino acids. This CDR3 is CASSGGQVGADGYTF. In DNA form, the CDR3 reads TGTGCCAGCAGCGGGGGACAGGTTGGCGCGGATGGCTACACCTTC.

The genes are TRBV27 and TRBJ2-5; D perhaps matches TRBD2 (6 bases). CDR3 length equals 15 residues. V was trimmed by 2 bases and J by 5 bases, leaving 15 bases between them. Germline CDR1 reads MNHEY; CDR2 reads SMNVEV (reference sequence). CDR3 in amino acids: CASSLGLGRLETQYF. For the CDR3, the DNA is TGTGCCAGCAGTTTAGGCCTGGGGAGGTTGGAGACCCAGTACTTC.

This clonotype was found many times. The chain has TRBV5-1 and TRBJ1-5; unclear D gene. This CDR3 spans 14 amino acids. The germline CDR1 and CDR2 sequences are SGHRS and YFSETQ. V was trimmed by 0 bases and J by 4 bases, leaving 8 bases between them. The CDR3 DNA reads TGCGCCAGCAGCTTGGGAGACACTAATCAGCCCCAGCATTTT. Residues: CASSLGDTNQPQHF.

J is TRBJ1-1 and V is TRBV7-9; D not resolved. The CDR3 consists of 11 residues. Germline CDR1 and CDR2: SEHNR and FQNEAQ (reference sequence). V was cut by 5 bases and J by 8 bases, with 9 bases left in between. Here the CDR3 DNA reads TGTGCCAGCAGCCCCGTGGAGGAAGCTTTCTTT. Protein: CASSPVEEAFF.

This clonotype was seen a handful of times. This sequence joins TRBV12-3 or TRBV12-4 and TRBJ2-1; D gene unclear. Trimming pared 5 bases from V and 1 base from J, leaving 6 bases between. CDR3 length: 13 residues. This chain's CDR3 is CASSGQSYNEQFF. The CDR3 nucleotides read TGTGCCAGCAGTGGTCAGTCCTACAATGAGCAGTTCTTC.

This clonotype showed up many times. The chain carries TRBV7-2 and TRBJ2-7, with no clear D. The CDR3 is 13 amino acids. CDR1 and CDR2 (germline): SGHTA, FQGNSA. Trimming left V 5 bases short and J 2 bases short, with 10 bases between. The CDR3 region is CASSPLSAYEQYF. The CDR3 DNA reads TGTGCCAGCAGCCCCCTTTCCGCCTACGAGCAGTACTTC.

The sample holds one count of this clonotype. V is TRBV6-5 and J is TRBJ2-5; 7 positions agree with TRBD1. This CDR3 comprises 16 residues. V gave up 6 bases and J gave up 1 base; unmatched junction bases: 11. Germline V CDR1 and CDR2: MNHEY, SVGAGI. CDR3 bases: TGTGCCAGCAGCCGATACACAGGGGAAACCCAAGAGACCCAGTACTTC. Protein: CASSRYTGETQETQYF.

This clonotype showed up just once. This chain uses TRBV14 with TRBJ2-5; D gene ambiguous. V was pared by 0 bases and J by 4 bases, with 12 bases between. CDR1 and CDR2 from the germline V gene are SGHDN and FVKESK. The length of the CDR3 is 15 residues. This chain's CDR3 is CASSQDVVPTETQYF. As DNA, the CDR3 is TGTGCCAGCAGCCAAGATGTGGTACCTACAGAGACCCAGTACTTC.

There are a few counts of this clonotype. This CDR3 reads CASSLRSVQETQYF. The DNA of the CDR3 is TGTGCCAGCAGCTTACGATCAGTACAAGAGACCCAGTACTTC. This sequence joins TRBV7-9 and TRBJ2-5; the D is unclear. With 2 bases removed from V and 2 bases from J, the gap between germline ends came to 9 bases. The CDR3 sequence is 14 residues long. Germline CDR1 reads SEHNR; CDR2 reads FQNEAQ (reference sequence). Supplemented by reference TRBV7-9 and TRBJ2-5, the full variable domain reads DTGVSQNPRHKITKRGQNVTFRCDPISEHNRLYWYRQTLGQGPEFLTYFQNEAQLEKSRLLSDRFSAERPKGSFSTLEIQRTEQGDSAMYLCASSLRSVQETQYFGPGTRLLVL.